This T cell receptor beta chain was identified in a study of chemoradiotherapy in HPV16-positive cancers. The germline CDR1 and CDR2 sequences are MGHRA and YSYEKL. The CDR3 extends over 14 amino acids. Trimming left V 3 bases short and J 3 bases short, with 10 bases between. The table came from immunoSEQ multiplex PCR; TCRdb's copy has only in-frame clones and leaves some out. The sample records 30,000 to 40,000 clones, roughly 75% being singletons. The sequencing used blood, collected from a patient who underwent chemoradiotherapy. The sequence was collected from a human donor with HPV-associated anogenital cancer. V and J are TRBV4-1 and TRBJ2-3, with a tentative D call TRBD2 (5 bases). The CDR3 DNA follows: TGCGCCAGCAGCCAGTTACGGGGTACAGATACGCAGTATTTT. Amino acid sequence: CASSQLRGTDTQYF.